Each of the 16 T cell receptor beta chains below was sequenced from the same sample in a study of response to subunit inactivated influenza vaccine listed by TCRdb under 2018. Library method: RT-PCR. Sequenced using an Illumina HiSeq 2500. Using fastp trimming at Q25 and MiXCR clonotype assembly, TCRdb reanalyzed the public sequencing data and kept in-frame beta chains. One record per CDR3 amino acid sequence lists the most common genes and DNA. This sample is represented by 630,000 or so distinct CDR3 sequences; around a sixth of them were singletons. The leading ten clones occupy more than 9% of the sample. The sample consisted of PBMCs from blood, taken less than 13 days after vaccination. The receptors shown here come from a man aged 50-59 years who received an inactivated influenza vaccine. Donor details come from another sample of the same person, matched by shared clones.

The chain recombines TRBV10-3 with TRBJ1-4; 7 nucleotides match TRBD1. CDR1 ENHRY and CDR2 SYGVKD come from the germline V gene. V shed 2 bases, J shed 7 bases, and the junction held 7 bases outside the gene matches. The CDR3 contains 15 residues. CDR3 sequence (DNA): TGTGCCATCAGTGAGCCCCAGGGGGGGAGTGAAAAACTGTTTTTT. This sequence encodes CAISEPQGGSEKLFF.

This clonotype has more than one count but fewer than ten. The chain employs TRBV4-1 and TRBJ1-5, with D tentatively TRBD1 (5 bases). V lost 4 bases and J lost 4, with 14 bases in between. The CDR3 has 15 amino acids. Germline assignment: CDR1 MGHRA and CDR2 YSYEKL. CDR3 loop: CASSPVGGGNQPQHF. CDR3 in DNA: TGCGCCAGCAGCCCCGTCGGGGGAGGTAATCAGCCCCAGCATTTT.

This clonotype has just a few counts. This chain joins TRBV11-2 and TRBJ2-7; possible D gene TRBD1, 5 bases. The CDR3 length is 16 residues. CDR1 and CDR2 from the germline V gene are SGHAT and FQNNGV. V shed 1 base and J shed 3 bases, with 16 bases lying between them. The CDR3 DNA follows: TGTGCCAGCAGCTTAGGCCCAGACAGTCTTTACTACGAGCAGTACTTC. This codes for CASSLGPDSLYYEQYF. Combining the CDR3 with reference TRBV11-2 and TRBJ2-7 gives the whole variable domain EAGVAQSPRYKIIEKRQSVAFWCNPISGHATLYWYQQILGQGPKLLIQFQNNGVVDDSQLPKDRFSAERLKGVDSTLKIQPAKLEDSAVYLCASSLGPDSLYYEQYFGPGTRLTVT.

V and J are TRBV7-2 and TRBJ1-1; D is undetermined. The CDR3 contains 15 residues. Per the germline V gene, CDR1 is SGHTA and CDR2 is FQGNSA. V was clipped by 0 bases and J by 0 bases, with 8 bases between them. CDR3 DNA: TGTGCCAGCAGCTTAGCAGGGTTCATGAACACTGAAGCTTTCTTT. It codes for CASSLAGFMNTEAFF.

At least ten counts were recorded for this clonotype. The gene calls are TRBV11-2 and TRBJ1-4, with TRBD1 identical over 8 bases. The germline CDR1 and CDR2 sequences are SGHAT and FQNNGV. The CDR3 runs to 16 residues. After removal of 4 bases from V and 5 bases from J, the junction contained 9 bases not matched to a gene. CDR3 sequence (DNA): TGTGCCAGCAGCTCGCGGACAGGGCAGGCGAATGAAAAACTGTTTTTT. Translating it yields CASSSRTGQANEKLFF.

This chain uses TRBV5-1 with TRBJ2-7; 9 nucleotides align to TRBD1. This CDR3 spans 14 amino acids. The J segment lost 8 bases and the V segment lost 7 bases, leaving 13 bases of the junction unmatched. The V gene's germline CDR1 is SGHRS and CDR2 YFSETQ. Written as DNA, the CDR3 is TGCGCCAGCGCTCAACAGGGGGCCCTGTTCCAGCAGTACTTC. Its protein is CASAQQGALFQQYF.

This clonotype turned up a few times. The chain is built from TRBV29-1 and TRBJ2-7; perhaps TRBD1 as D (6 bases). Trimming shortened V by 5 bases and J by 2 bases, and 10 bases separated the two germline ends. Per the germline V gene, CDR1 is SQVTM and CDR2 is ANQGSEA. The CDR3 extends over 12 amino acids. CDR3: CSVLTGPYEQYF. DNA for the CDR3: TGCAGCGTTCTGACAGGCCCCTACGAGCAGTACTTC.

In this sample, this clonotype turned up a few times. This chain links TRBV28 with TRBJ1-1, with 7 bases identical to TRBD1. In germline, CDR1 is MDHEN, CDR2 SYDVKM. V trimming: 5 bases; J trimming: 3 bases; junction bases outside the gene matches: 6. The CDR3 runs 14 residues. The CDR3 DNA sequence: TGTGCCAGCAGTCCCCCGGGACAGTACACTGAAGCTTTCTTT. Translation: CASSPPGQYTEAFF. Together with reference TRBV28 and TRBJ1-1, the CDR3 gives the full variable domain: DVKVTQSSRYLVKRTGEKVFLECVQDMDHENMFWYRQDPGLGLRLIYFSYDVKMKEKGDIPEGYSVSREKKERFSLILESASTNQTSMYLCASSPPGQYTEAFFGQGTRLTVV.

In this sample, this clonotype turned up many times. The chain combines TRBV5-1 with TRBJ2-7; D is perhaps TRBD1 (5 bases). There are 14 residues in the CDR3. Germline CDR1 and CDR2: SGHRS and YFSETQ. V was clipped by 4 bases and J by 0 bases, with 11 bases between them. CDR3 loop: CASSEGVGSYEQYF. Here the CDR3 DNA reads TGCGCCAGCAGCGAAGGGGTCGGCTCCTACGAGCAGTACTTC.

This sequence joins TRBV5-1 and TRBJ2-1; 14 nucleotides agree with TRBD2. The CDR3 extends over 14 amino acids. Germline assignment: CDR1 SGHRS and CDR2 YFSETQ. Losses at the gene ends were 4 bases for V and 9 bases for J; bases not matched to a gene: 3. In DNA form, the CDR3 reads TGCGCCAGCAGCCCGGGACTAGCGGGAGCTGAGCAGTTCTTC. It yields the protein CASSPGLAGAEQFF.

The gene calls are TRBV5-1 and TRBJ2-3, with TRBD2 identical over 11 bases. Germline values: CDR1 SGHRS, CDR2 YFSETQ. V lost 4 bases to trimming and J lost 1 base; unmatched junction nucleotides: 5. The CDR3 has 16 residues. The CDR3 DNA reads as TGCGCCAGCAGCACGGGACTAGCGGAGCGCACAGATACGCAGTATTTT. The encoded protein is CASSTGLAERTDTQYF.

This clonotype has only a few counts. The chain couples TRBV7-2 to TRBJ2-5, with TRBD1 identical over 10 bases. The V gene's germline CDR1 is SGHTA and CDR2 FQGNSA. The CDR3 length is 17 residues. The V and J ends lost 4 bases and 4 bases, in that order; junction bases with no gene match: 12. DNA of the CDR3: TGTGCCAGCAGCTCGAGATCGGGACAGGGGTTACGAGAGACCCAGTACTTC. Its translation: CASSSRSGQGLRETQYF.

This clonotype was observed a single time. The V call is TRBV28, the J call TRBJ2-1, with D unresolved. V lost 1 base and J 3 bases, leaving 7 bases between the germline ends. There are 14 residues in the CDR3. The germline V gene encodes CDR1 MDHEN and CDR2 SYDVKM. CDR3 nucleotide sequence: TGTGCCAGCAGTTTATTGGCCATCTACAATGAGCAGTTCTTC. Amino acids: CASSLLAIYNEQFF.

This clonotype was counted only a few times. The chain carries TRBV28 and TRBJ1-4, with D hard to call. The CDR3 sequence is 13 residues long. Looked up from germline, CDR1 is MDHEN and CDR2 is SYDVKM. V lost 6 bases to trimming and J lost 5 bases, with 10 bases between them. The CDR3 spells CASRTAVNEKLFF. CDR3 bases: TGTGCCAGCAGAACGGCGGTAAATGAAAAACTGTTTTTT.

The J gene is TRBJ2-5, the V gene TRBV10-3, with 8 bases that match TRBD2. Germline assignment: CDR1 ENHRY and CDR2 SYGVKD. The CDR3 has 15 residues. After removal of 6 bases from V and 1 base from J, the junction contained 7 bases not matched to a gene. The CDR3 loop is CAISRGGPTQETQYF. Here the CDR3 DNA reads TGTGCCATCAGCCGGGGGGGTCCCACCCAAGAGACCCAGTACTTC.

Many counts were recorded for this clonotype. In DNA form, the CDR3 reads TGTGCCAGCAGTTTCAGAAGGACAGGGATCTATGGCTACACCTTC. It encodes CASSFRRTGIYGYTF. This chain connects TRBV12-3 or TRBV12-4 to TRBJ1-2; TRBD1 matches 8 bases. The CDR3 has 15 residues. The J segment lost 4 bases and the V segment lost 3 bases, leaving 7 bases of the junction unmatched.